In its sample, the clone carrying this T cell receptor (beta chain) was seen a few times. The CDR3 sequence is 17 residues long. The V end was cut by 3 bases, the J end by 1 base, with 18 bases between. Looked up from germline, CDR1 is MGHRA and CDR2 is YSYEKL. This record belongs to a study of response to subunit inactivated influenza vaccine. TCRdb itself ran the RT-PCR reads through MiXCR, one entry per CDR3 protein. The sample has around 570,000 distinct CDR3 sequences, about 11% seen once. The same sample was also studied in work on T cells expressing NK-cell markers. Turning to that study: 5'RACE template switching built TCR beta cDNA with unique molecular identifiers. Seven sequenced donors out of eight were HCMV-seropositive, one seronegative. In a group of several donors, dominant NKG2C+ clonotypes represented roughly 1.0-7.5% of CD8+ T cells.

The rearrangement links TRBV4-1 to TRBJ2-5; D is undetermined. The clonotype was recovered from a man aged 45-60 years who received an inactivated influenza vaccine. The sequenced sample was PBMCs from blood, obtained on the day of vaccination. As DNA, the CDR3 is TGCGCCAGCAGCCAGGATACTTCACCACCCTCCCAAGAGACCCAGTACTTC. Its protein product is CASSQDTSPPSQETQYF.